These T cell receptor beta chains were read from a single sample in a study of CD8+ T cells in alopecia areata. Only in-frame clones appear in the TCRdb table, and some are missing; sequencing was by immunoSEQ multiplex PCR. The table includes some 200,000 clones, about 57% detected once. The sequences come from CD4+ T cells sorted from blood, collected at week 4, from a patient treated with tofacitinib. Receptors were obtained from a human donor with alopecia areata. Both conserved end residues are part of each CDR3. The D gene is left open where the match is weak. A row's size may be missing; if present it is once, few, many or a size class.

.	TRBV29-1	10	.	TRBJ2-7	CSVELGEQYF	TGCAGCGTTGAACTTGGCGAGCAGTACTTC
few	TRBV2	16	.	TRBJ2-7	CASSGLLGDITYEQYF	TGTGCCAGCAGTGGGTTGTTGGGAGACATCACCTACGAGCAGTACTTC
once	TRBV9	18	TRBD2	TRBJ2-1	CASSVSGGASFSYNEQFF	TGTGCCAGCAGCGTCAGCGGGGGGGCCTCGTTCTCCTACAATGAGCAGTTCTTC
.	TRBV25-1	14	.	TRBJ1-4	CASSEWGDNEKLFF	TGTGCCAGCAGTGAATGGGGAGATAATGAAAAACTGTTTTTT
few	TRBV29-1	15	TRBD2	TRBJ2-3	CSVDRSGGARDTQYF	TGCAGCGTTGATAGAAGCGGGGGGGCCAGGGATACGCAGTATTTT
.	TRBV7-8	15	.	TRBJ2-6	CASSSRDTGANVLTF	TGTGCCAGCAGCTCCAGGGACACTGGGGCCAACGTCCTGACTTTC
.	TRBV29-1	12	.	TRBJ2-5	CSVIPTQETQYF	TGCAGCGTTATTCCCACCCAAGAGACCCAGTACTTC
.	TRBV29-1	11	.	TRBJ2-3	CSVELADTQYF	TGCAGCGTTGAATTGGCAGATACGCAGTATTTT
.	TRBV30	13	TRBD1	TRBJ1-5	CAWSVTGNQPQHF	TGTGCCTGGAGTGTGACAGGGAATCAGCCCCAGCATTTT
once	TRBV29-1	13	.	TRBJ1-1	CSVDEGGWTEAFF	TGCAGCGTTGACGAGGGTGGATGGACTGAAGCTTTCTTT
.	TRBV2	12	.	TRBJ1-1	CASDKLNTEAFF	TGTGCCAGCGACAAACTGAACACTGAAGCTTTCTTT
.	TRBV29-1	9	.	TRBJ1-2	CSVDPGYTF	TGCAGCGTTGACCCGGGCTACACCTTC
.	TRBV9	17	.	TRBJ2-1	CASSGRGGIGPYNEQFF	TGTGCCAGCAGCGGCCGTGGGGGAATTGGACCCTACAATGAGCAGTTCTTC
few	TRBV28	14	TRBD1	TRBJ1-1	CASSQGQGNTEAFF	TGTGCCAGCAGCCAAGGACAGGGGAACACTGAAGCTTTCTTT
once	TRBV30	16	.	TRBJ1-2	CAWSVQPGAVKNGYTF	TGTGCCTGGAGTGTACAACCGGGGGCGGTAAAAAATGGCTACACCTTC
.	TRBV5-1	16	TRBD2	TRBJ2-3	CASSLRKRESTDTQYF	TGCGCCAGCAGCTTACGTAAGCGGGAAAGCACAGATACGCAGTATTTT
few	TRBV10-3	14	.	TRBJ1-1	CAINRDQRDTEAFF	TGTGCCATTAACCGGGACCAGAGGGACACTGAAGCTTTCTTT
.	TRBV7-8	12	.	TRBJ2-5	CASRQWGETQYF	TGTGCCAGCAGGCAATGGGGAGAGACCCAGTACTTC
.	TRBV30	13	TRBD1	TRBJ1-6	CAWSGQGNSPLHF	TGTGCCTGGAGTGGACAGGGGAATTCACCCCTCCACTTT
.	TRBV6-1	13	.	TRBJ1-1	CASRPGVTTEAFF	TGTGCCAGCAGACCAGGGGTGACCACTGAAGCTTTCTTT
few	TRBV14	14	TRBD2	TRBJ2-3	CASSPRLAIDTQYF	TGTGCCAGCAGCCCCCGACTAGCGATAGATACGCAGTATTTT
.	TRBV18	13	.	TRBJ2-1	CASSPTGPNEQFF	TGTGCCAGCTCACCTACAGGTCCCAATGAGCAGTTCTTC
.	TRBV5-6	16	.	TRBJ1-4	CASSLGTAREWGKLFF	TGTGCCAGCAGCTTGGGGACAGCCCGGGAGTGGGGCAAACTGTTTTTT
.	TRBV19	11	.	TRBJ2-5	CASSSSETQYF	TGTGCCAGTAGTTCGAGTGAGACCCAGTACTTC
.	TRBV6-5	13	.	TRBJ2-5	CASRRGSQETQYF	TGTGCCAGCAGGCGGGGATCCCAAGAGACCCAGTACTTC
few	TRBV2	13	.	TRBJ1-4	CASRGGAAEKLFF	TGTGCCAGCAGAGGCGGGGCGGCGGAAAAACTGTTTTTT
.	TRBV5-1	15	.	TRBJ2-4	CASSLGRGPKNIQYF	TGCGCCAGCAGCTTGGGGCGGGGTCCCAAAAACATTCAGTACTTC
.	TRBV27	15	.	TRBJ1-2	CASSLKGQGTYGYTF	TGTGCCAGCAGTTTAAAAGGGCAGGGTACTTACGGCTACACCTTC
few	TRBV9	15	.	TRBJ1-1	CASSETGMRNTEAFF	TGTGCCAGCAGCGAAACAGGGATGAGAAACACTGAAGCTTTCTTT
.	TRBV30	14	.	TRBJ2-2	CAWRTRVNTGELFF	TGTGCCTGGAGGACTAGGGTAAACACCGGGGAGCTGTTTTTT
.	TRBV29-1	13	.	TRBJ2-7	CSVLRGTPSGQYF	TGCAGCGTCCTGAGGGGGACCCCCTCTGGGCAGTACTTC
.	TRBV4-3	13	.	TRBJ1-6	CASSQIRNSPLHF	TGCGCCAGCAGCCAAATAAGAAATTCACCCCTCCACTTT
few	TRBV29-1	12	TRBD1	TRBJ2-5	CSVGTGRRAQYF	TGCAGCGTTGGGACAGGCCGAAGGGCCCAGTACTTC
.	TRBV5-6	12	.	TRBJ1-2	CASSLMEGGYAF	TGTGCCAGCAGCTTGATGGAAGGCGGCTACGCCTTC
few	TRBV29-1	13	TRBD1	TRBJ1-5	CSTGQGIDQPQHF	TGCAGCACCGGACAGGGAATCGATCAGCCCCAGCATTTT
.	TRBV5-4	15	.	TRBJ2-2	CASSLSTGDTGELFF	TGTGCCAGCAGCTTGTCAACGGGAGACACCGGGGAGCTGTTTTTT
.	TRBV4-3	16	TRBD1	TRBJ1-2	CASSQDRQGGGYGYTF	TGCGCCAGCAGCCAAGACCGGCAGGGGGGAGGGTATGGCTACACCTTC
.	TRBV30	15	.	TRBJ1-2	CAWSPGRWLEYGYTF	TGTGCCTGGAGTCCTGGACGGTGGCTAGAATATGGCTACACCTTC
few	TRBV29-1	17	.	TRBJ2-1	CSALSRIQVRTGAEQFF	TGCAGCGCCTTATCCCGAATCCAGGTCAGGACGGGGGCTGAGCAGTTCTTC
.	TRBV29-1	12	.	TRBJ1-2	CSVEVGYYGYTF	TGCAGCGTTGAAGTGGGGTACTATGGCTACACCTTC
.	TRBV5-6	14	TRBD2	TRBJ2-3	CASSSGGPIDTQYF	TGTGCCAGCTCTAGCGGGGGGCCAATAGATACGCAGTATTTT
.	TRBV7-2	15	TRBD1	TRBJ1-5	CASSLGQGDNQPQHF	TGTGCCAGCAGCTTAGGACAGGGTGACAATCAGCCCCAGCATTTT
.	TRBV11-2	13	.	TRBJ2-6	CASSLGGANVLTF	TGTGCCAGCAGCTTAGGTGGGGCCAACGTCCTGACTTTC
few	TRBV29-1	16	TRBD1	TRBJ1-2	CSVDNPGGQGQRGYTF	TGCAGCGTTGATAACCCAGGGGGACAGGGTCAGAGGGGCTACACCTTC
.	TRBV30	16	.	TRBJ1-5	CAWSVRAGIGNQPQHF	TGTGCCTGGAGTGTACGGGCAGGGATCGGCAATCAGCCCCAGCATTTT
.	TRBV9	13	.	TRBJ1-2	CASSEGENYGYTF	TGTGCCAGCAGCGAGGGGGAAAACTATGGCTACACCTTC
.	TRBV5-1	13	.	TRBJ2-7	CASSIDSAYEQYF	TGCGCCAGCAGCATAGACAGCGCCTACGAGCAGTACTTC
.	TRBV29-1	13	.	TRBJ2-1	CSVVGRSYNEQFF	TGCAGCGTTGTGGGCCGCTCCTACAATGAGCAGTTCTTC
.	TRBV9	14	.	TRBJ1-6	CASRRDLNNSPLHF	TGTGCCAGCAGGCGGGACCTCAATAATTCACCCCTCCACTTT
.	TRBV5-1	15	.	TRBJ2-6	CASSPAHSGANVLTF	TGCGCCAGCAGCCCTGCACACTCTGGGGCCAACGTCCTGACTTTC
.	TRBV11-2	13	.	TRBJ1-2	CASSSPTEYGYTF	TGTGCCAGCAGCTCCCCTACGGAGTATGGCTACACCTTC
few	TRBV7-9	11	.	TRBJ2-5	CASSQDETQYF	TGTGCCAGCAGCCAGGATGAGACCCAGTACTTC
.	TRBV18	12	.	TRBJ2-5	CASSPKQETQYF	TGTGCCAGCTCACCGAAGCAAGAGACCCAGTACTTC
.	TRBV15	16	TRBD2	TRBJ2-5	CATSSRTSGGKETQYF	TGTGCCACCAGCAGTAGGACTAGCGGGGGCAAAGAGACCCAGTACTTC
.	TRBV6-5	13	.	TRBJ1-2	CASSPGIGYGYTF	TGTGCCAGCAGTCCAGGGATAGGGTATGGCTACACCTTC
.	TRBV15	14	.	TRBJ2-7	CATSRDGTAYEQYF	TGTGCCACCAGCAGAGACGGGACGGCATACGAGCAGTACTTC